This note documents a single T cell receptor beta chain sequence. Only in-frame clones appear in the TCRdb table, and some are missing; sequencing was by immunoSEQ multiplex PCR. The sample contains about 6,700 clones, 65% to 80% of which appear only once. These data come from a study of control samples from healthy donors and cancer patients. This TCR was recovered from a male donor with melanoma. The sample comprised formalin-fixed, paraffin-embedded tissue.

This chain's CDR3 is CASSSDLNTEAFF. In nucleotides, the CDR3 is TGTGCCAGCAGTAGTGACTTGAACACTGAAGCTTTCTTT. The chain employs TRBV2 and TRBJ1-1; D remains ambiguous. V lost 5 bases to trimming and J lost 0 bases, with 7 bases between them. CDR1 SNHLY and CDR2 FYNNEI come from the germline V gene. The CDR3 length is 13 residues.